In this sample, the clone carrying this T cell receptor beta chain turned up once. There are 19 residues in the CDR3. CDR1 KGHDR and CDR2 SFDVKD come from the germline V gene. Losses at the gene ends were 4 bases for V and 0 bases for J; bases not matched to a gene: 11. Here immunoSEQ multiplex PCR was the method, and the copy in TCRdb shows in-frame clones only, minus some. The sample records over 250,000 clones, around nine tenths being singletons. These data come from a study of blood T cell repertoires in COVID-19. The sequence came from a woman aged 35 to 49 who had recovered from COVID-19. Material for sequencing was peripheral blood. The chain recombines TRBV24-1 with TRBJ2-3; 11 bases match TRBD2. The CDR3 is CATSDHPGVAGGSTDTQYF. In DNA form, the CDR3 reads TGTGCCACCAGTGACCACCCCGGTGTAGCGGGAGGGAGCACAGATACGCAGTATTTT.